This TCR beta chain was recovered during a study of T cell responses to AZD1222 COVID-19 vaccine (dated by TCRdb to about 2021). Regarding the research as a whole: Because spike-specific TCR depth and breadth did not differ between the two schedules, AZD1222 recipients who got a second dose at roughly 4 weeks were pooled with those who got a second dose at roughly 12 weeks. TCR sequencing covered more than 230 trial participants: about 210 given two doses of AZD1222 and 26 given two doses of MenACWY control vaccine. Trial participants were enrolled into age subgroups of 18-55, 56-69 and 70-plus years, which contained about 150, 28 and 57 TCR-sequenced participants, respectively. General study outcomes and caveats: The whole spike protein was spanned by vaccine-associated CD4 TCRs, and dominant responses were seen in regions 160-218 and 743-854. After two AZD1222 doses, both the breadth and the depth of spike-specific TCRs were significantly higher than at day 0 and than in MenACWY recipients. Because no day 14 peak-response samples were available, repertoires were characterized only after the peak T cell response. Reportedly, close to half of the unique spike-specific TCRs recognized epitopes lying outside the regions that are mutated in the B.1.351 and B.1.1.7 variants. Most participants were white British and females outnumbered males, and the authors suggested that clonal diversity may have been underestimated. The 56-69-year group was small, and its depth increase did not reach significance, likely because of low power. Conclusions about previously exposed vaccinees are limited, since just five or six AZD1222 recipients were seropositive for SARS-CoV-2 at baseline.

The CDR3 regions of human TCRbeta chains were subjected to immunosequencing. On the authors' methods: TCRs in the repertoires were matched against a reference library of SARS-CoV-2-specific TCRs that had been generated with the MIRA antigen-specificity platform. Breadth was defined as the fraction of unique TCRs that were SARS-CoV-2-associated, and depth was defined as the fraction of total T cells that were SARS-CoV-2-associated. Each spike-specific TCR was assigned to its reactive spike region and to a CD4 or CD8 class using the MIRA data. Log10-transformed breadth and depth values were compared by one-way ANOVA with Sidak's multiple comparisons tests. Not all clones reach the TCRdb copy of this immuneACCESS table, which keeps in-frame sequences only. Checked studies attribute under half of the gap to unresolved V genes and leave the rest unexplained. D and trimming were read from the DNA, whereas the V and J calls and clone size are those reported in that table. Present in this sample are roughly 120,000 clones, roughly 84% of which were seen just once. Roughly 1.1% of the sample belongs to the ten largest clones.

Spanning cysteine to phenylalanine, the CDR3 consists of 15 amino acids. Only the CDR3 DNA is retained, 45 bases long and in frame from the first base. The V and J ends are trimmed by 1 base and 2 bases, leaving 10 bases between them. Reading the germline V gene gives CDR1 SGHDN and CDR2 FVKESK. The sample's time point label, in plain terms: baseline before first vaccination. Vaccinee samples were obtained from the UK trials COV001 and COV002, which included a single-blind randomized controlled phase 2/3 trial of AZD1222 (ChAdOx1 nCoV-19) in healthy adults. Trial participant PBMC samples were collected at day 0 and day 28 after the second dose for TCRbeta chain sequencing. Regarding this clone: Its recognized antigen is unknown. There are no base qualities to consult, and no much larger clone falls within one base.

The sequencing used peripheral blood, collected on day 0 of AZD1222 vaccination. This receptor chain uses TRBV14 and TRBJ2-3, with a tentative D gene TRBD1 over 5 matching bases. The clonotype comes from an adult in good health. The encoded CDR3 is CASSQGGGYTDTQYF. Read as DNA, the sequence is TGTGCCAGCAGCCAAGGGGGCGGATACACAGATACGCAGTATTTT.